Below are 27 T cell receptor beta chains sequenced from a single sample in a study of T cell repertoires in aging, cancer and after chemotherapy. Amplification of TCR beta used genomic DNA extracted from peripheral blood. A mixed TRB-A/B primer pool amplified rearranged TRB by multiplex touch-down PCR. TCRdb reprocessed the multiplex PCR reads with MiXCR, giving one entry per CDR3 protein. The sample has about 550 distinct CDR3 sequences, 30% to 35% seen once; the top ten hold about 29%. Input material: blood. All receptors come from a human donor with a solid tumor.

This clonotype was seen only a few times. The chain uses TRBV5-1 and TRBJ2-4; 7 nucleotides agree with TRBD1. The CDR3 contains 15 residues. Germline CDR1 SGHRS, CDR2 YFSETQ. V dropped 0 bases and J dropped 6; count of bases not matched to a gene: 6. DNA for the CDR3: TGCGCCAGCAGCTTGGGAGGGGGCTCCGGAAACATTCAGTACTTC. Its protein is CASSLGGGSGNIQYF.

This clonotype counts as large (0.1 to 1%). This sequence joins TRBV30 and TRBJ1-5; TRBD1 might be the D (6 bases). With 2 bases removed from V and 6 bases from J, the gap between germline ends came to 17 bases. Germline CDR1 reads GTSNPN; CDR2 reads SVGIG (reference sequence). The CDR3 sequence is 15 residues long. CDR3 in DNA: TGTGCCTGGAGTCCCGGGGGGGGGCGAGGTCAGCCCCAGCATTTT. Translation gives CAWSPGGGRGQPQHF.

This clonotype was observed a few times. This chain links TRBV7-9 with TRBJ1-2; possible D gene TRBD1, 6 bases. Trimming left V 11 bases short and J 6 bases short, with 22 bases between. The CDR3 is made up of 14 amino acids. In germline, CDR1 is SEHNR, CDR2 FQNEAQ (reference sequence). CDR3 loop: CAVGPGEFLNGYTF. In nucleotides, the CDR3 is TGTGCCGTGGGCCCAGGGGAGTTTTTGAATGGCTACACCTTC. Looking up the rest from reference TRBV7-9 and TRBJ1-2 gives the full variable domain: DTGVSQNPRHKITKRGQNVTFRCDPISEHNRLYWYRQTLGQGPEFLTYFQNEAQLEKSRLLSDRFSAERPKGSFSTLEIQRTEQGDSAMYLCAVGPGEFLNGYTFGSGTRLTVV.

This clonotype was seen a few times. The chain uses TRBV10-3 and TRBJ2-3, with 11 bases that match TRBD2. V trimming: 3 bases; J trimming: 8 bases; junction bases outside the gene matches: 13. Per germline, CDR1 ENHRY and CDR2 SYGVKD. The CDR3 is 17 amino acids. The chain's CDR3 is CAISDTRLAGGKGTQYF. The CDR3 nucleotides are TGTGCCATCAGTGATACGCGGCTAGCGGGAGGCAAGGGTACGCAGTATTTT.

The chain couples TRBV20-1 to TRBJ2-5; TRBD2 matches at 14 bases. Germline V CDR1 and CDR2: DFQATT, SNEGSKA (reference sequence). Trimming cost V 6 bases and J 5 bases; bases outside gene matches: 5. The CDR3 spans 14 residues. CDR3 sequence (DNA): TGCAGTGCCAGGACTAGCGGGGGGCTGGAGACCCAGTACTTC. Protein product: CSARTSGGLETQYF.

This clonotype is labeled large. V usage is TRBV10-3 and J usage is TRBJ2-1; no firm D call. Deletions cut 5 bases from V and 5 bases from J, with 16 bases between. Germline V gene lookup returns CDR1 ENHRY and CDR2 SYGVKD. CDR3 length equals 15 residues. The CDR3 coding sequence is TGTGCCATCAGTAACTGGGCAGATCAAAACAATGAGCAGTTCTTC. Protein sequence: CAISNWADQNNEQFF.

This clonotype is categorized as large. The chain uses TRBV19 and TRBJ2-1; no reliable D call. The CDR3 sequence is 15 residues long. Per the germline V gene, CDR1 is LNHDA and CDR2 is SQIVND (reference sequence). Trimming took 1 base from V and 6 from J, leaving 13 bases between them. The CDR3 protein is CASSIVHGARNEQFF. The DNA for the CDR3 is TGTGCCAGTAGTATAGTACACGGCGCACGCAATGAGCAGTTCTTC.

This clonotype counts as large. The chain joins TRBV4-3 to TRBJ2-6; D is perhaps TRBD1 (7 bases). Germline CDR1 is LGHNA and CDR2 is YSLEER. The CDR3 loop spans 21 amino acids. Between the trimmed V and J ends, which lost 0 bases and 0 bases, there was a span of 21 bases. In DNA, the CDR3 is TGCGCCAGCAGCCAAGATTTCGGGCGGGACAGTCTATTCTCTGGGGCCAACGTCCTGACTTTC. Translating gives CASSQDFGRDSLFSGANVLTF.

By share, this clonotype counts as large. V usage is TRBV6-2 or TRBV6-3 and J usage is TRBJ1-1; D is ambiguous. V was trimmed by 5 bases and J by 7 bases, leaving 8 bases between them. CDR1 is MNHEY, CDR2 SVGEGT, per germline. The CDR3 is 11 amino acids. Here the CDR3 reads CASSLWGEAFF. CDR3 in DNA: TGTGCCAGCAGTCTCTGGGGTGAAGCTTTCTTT.

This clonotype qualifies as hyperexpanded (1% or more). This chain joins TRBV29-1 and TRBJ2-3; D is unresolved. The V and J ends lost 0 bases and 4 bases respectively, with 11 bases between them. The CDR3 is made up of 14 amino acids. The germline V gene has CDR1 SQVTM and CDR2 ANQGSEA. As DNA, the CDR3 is TGCAGCGTTGAAGATCGAAGCAGGCCAGATACGCAGTATTTT. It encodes CSVEDRSRPDTQYF.

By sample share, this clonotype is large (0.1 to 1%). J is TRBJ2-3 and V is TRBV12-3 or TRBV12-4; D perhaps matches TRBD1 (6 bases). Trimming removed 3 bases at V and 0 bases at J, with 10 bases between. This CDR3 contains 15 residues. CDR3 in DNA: TGTGCCAGCAGTTTTCACAGGGATAGCACAGATACGCAGTATTTT. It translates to CASSFHRDSTDTQYF.

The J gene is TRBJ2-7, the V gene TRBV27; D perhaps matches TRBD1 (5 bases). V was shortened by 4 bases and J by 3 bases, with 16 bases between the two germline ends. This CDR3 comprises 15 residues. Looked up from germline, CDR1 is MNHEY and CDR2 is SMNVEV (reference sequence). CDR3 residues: CASSSSGMSYYEQYF. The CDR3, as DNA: TGTGCCAGCAGTTCATCAGGGATGAGCTACTACGAGCAGTACTTC.

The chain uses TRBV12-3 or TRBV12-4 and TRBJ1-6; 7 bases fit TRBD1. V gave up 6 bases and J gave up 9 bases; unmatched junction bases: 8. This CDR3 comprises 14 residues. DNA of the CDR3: TGTGCCAGCAGACCTACAGGGGATAGTTCACCCCTCCACTTT. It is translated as CASRPTGDSSPLHF.

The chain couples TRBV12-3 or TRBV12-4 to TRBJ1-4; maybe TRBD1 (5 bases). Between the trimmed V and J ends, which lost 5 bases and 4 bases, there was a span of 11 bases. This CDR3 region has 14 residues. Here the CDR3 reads CASSPGVINEKLFF. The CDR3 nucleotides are TGTGCCAGCAGTCCGGGGGTAATTAATGAAAAACTGTTTTTT.

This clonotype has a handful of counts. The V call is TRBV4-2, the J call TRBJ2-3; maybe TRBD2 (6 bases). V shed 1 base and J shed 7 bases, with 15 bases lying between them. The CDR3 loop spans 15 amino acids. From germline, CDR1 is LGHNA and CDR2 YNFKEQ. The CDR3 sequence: CASSQVGFAGNTQYF. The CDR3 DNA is TGTGCCAGCAGCCAAGTAGGGTTTGCGGGGAATACGCAGTATTTT.

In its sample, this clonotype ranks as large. The CDR3 sequence is CASSPKTGGNTEAFF. DNA of the CDR3: TGTGCCAGCAGTCCTAAGACGGGGGGGAACACTGAAGCTTTCTTT. The chain uses TRBV6-1 and TRBJ1-1, with TRBD1 as a possible D gene (5 bases). The ends were cut back, 5 bases at V and 1 base at J, with 14 bases in the middle. Germline CDR1 MNHNS, CDR2 SASEGT. There are 15 residues in the CDR3.

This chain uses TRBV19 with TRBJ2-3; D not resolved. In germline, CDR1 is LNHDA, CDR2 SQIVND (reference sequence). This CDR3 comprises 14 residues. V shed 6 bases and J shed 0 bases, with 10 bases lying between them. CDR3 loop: CASSFRWSTDTQYF. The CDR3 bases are TGTGCCAGTAGCTTCCGTTGGAGCACAGATACGCAGTATTTT.

CDR3 bases: TGCAGTGCAGGGGACAGGGGGCGTGAAGCTTTCTTT. Translation gives CSAGDRGREAFF. This chain joins TRBV20-1 and TRBJ1-1; 12 positions agree with TRBD1. V trimming: 6 bases; J trimming: 7 bases; junction bases outside the gene matches: 3. The CDR3 totals 12 residues. CDR1 is DFQATT and CDR2 is SNEGSKA in the germline V gene (reference sequence).

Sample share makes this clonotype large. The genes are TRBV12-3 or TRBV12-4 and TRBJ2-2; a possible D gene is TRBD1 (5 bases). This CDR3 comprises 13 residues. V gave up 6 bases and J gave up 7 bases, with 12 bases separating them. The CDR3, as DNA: TGTGCCAGCAGCTCCAGGGCGATCGGGGAGCTGTTTTTT. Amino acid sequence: CASSSRAIGELFF.

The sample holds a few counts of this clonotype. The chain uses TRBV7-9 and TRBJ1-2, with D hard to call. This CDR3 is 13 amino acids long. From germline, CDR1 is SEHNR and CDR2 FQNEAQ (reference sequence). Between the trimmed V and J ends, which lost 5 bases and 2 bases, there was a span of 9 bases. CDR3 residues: CASSGGRNYGYTF. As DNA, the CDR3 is TGTGCCAGCAGCGGAGGACGGAACTATGGCTACACCTTC. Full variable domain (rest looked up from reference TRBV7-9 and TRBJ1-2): DTGVSQNPRHKITKRGQNVTFRCDPISEHNRLYWYRQTLGQGPEFLTYFQNEAQLEKSRLLSDRFSAERPKGSFSTLEIQRTEQGDSAMYLCASSGGRNYGYTFGSGTRLTVV.

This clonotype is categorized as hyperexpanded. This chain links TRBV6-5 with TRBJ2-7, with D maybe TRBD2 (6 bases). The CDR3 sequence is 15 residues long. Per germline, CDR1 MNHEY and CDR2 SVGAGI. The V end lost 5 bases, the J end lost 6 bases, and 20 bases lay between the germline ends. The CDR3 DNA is TGTGCCAGCAGTCAAATAGCGGAGGGGCTGGGCGAGCAGTACTTC. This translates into CASSQIAEGLGEQYF.

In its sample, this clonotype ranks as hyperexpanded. Written as DNA, the CDR3 is TGCAGCGTTGATTTGGGACTAGCGGTTCGGGAGCAGTTCTTC. As protein: CSVDLGLAVREQFF. The V call is TRBV29-1, the J call TRBJ2-1; 11 bases agree with TRBD2. V lost 3 bases to trimming and J lost 10 bases; unmatched junction nucleotides: 8. Germline CDR1 is SQVTM and CDR2 is ANQGSEA. This CDR3 is 14 amino acids long.

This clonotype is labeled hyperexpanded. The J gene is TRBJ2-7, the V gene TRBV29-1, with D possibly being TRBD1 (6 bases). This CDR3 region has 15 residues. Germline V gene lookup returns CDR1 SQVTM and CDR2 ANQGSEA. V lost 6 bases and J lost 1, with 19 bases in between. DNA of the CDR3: TGCAGCGTCGCCCACGGACAGCTTCCGTCCTACGAGCAGTACTTC. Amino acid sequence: CSVAHGQLPSYEQYF.

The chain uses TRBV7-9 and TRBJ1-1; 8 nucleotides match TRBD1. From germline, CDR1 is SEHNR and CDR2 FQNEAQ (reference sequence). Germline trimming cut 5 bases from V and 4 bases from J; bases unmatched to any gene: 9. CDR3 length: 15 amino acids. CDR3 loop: CASSAQGAAVTEAFF. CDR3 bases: TGTGCCAGCAGCGCCCAGGGGGCTGCGGTCACTGAAGCTTTCTTT.

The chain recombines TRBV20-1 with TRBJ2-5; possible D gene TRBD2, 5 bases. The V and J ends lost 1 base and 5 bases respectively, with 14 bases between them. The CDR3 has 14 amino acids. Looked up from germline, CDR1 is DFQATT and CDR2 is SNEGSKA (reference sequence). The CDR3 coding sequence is TGCAGTGCTAGAGGATTCGGCGGGCGGGAGACCCAGTACTTC. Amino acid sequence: CSARGFGGRETQYF.

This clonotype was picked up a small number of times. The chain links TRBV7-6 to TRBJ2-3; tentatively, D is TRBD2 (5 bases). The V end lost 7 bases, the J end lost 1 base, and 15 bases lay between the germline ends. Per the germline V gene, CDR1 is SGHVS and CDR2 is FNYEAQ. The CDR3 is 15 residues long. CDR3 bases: TGTGCCAGCATCCCCGACTACTCCGGCACAGATACGCAGTATTTT. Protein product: CASIPDYSGTDTQYF.

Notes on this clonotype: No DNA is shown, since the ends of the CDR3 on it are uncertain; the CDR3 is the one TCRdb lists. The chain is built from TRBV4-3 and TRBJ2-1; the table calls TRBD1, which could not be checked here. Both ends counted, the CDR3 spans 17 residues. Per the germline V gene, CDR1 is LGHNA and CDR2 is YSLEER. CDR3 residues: CASSQEKGTYFGNEQFF.